The clone carrying this T cell receptor (beta chain) came up once. The antigen is undetermined. The record originates from a study of cytomegalovirus exposure and HLA in healthy donors. Overall study context: Of the donors genotyped, several hundred in all, around 77% fell in the Caucasian-associated ancestry cluster.

Notes on the study in general: Sequence variants that were highly shared formed a cluster that was likely a sequencing artifact. Some V segments, TRBV6-2 and TRBV6-3 among them, were indistinguishable and were therefore excluded. CMV antigen specificity was confirmed in vitro for a few CMV-associated chains.

Trimming took 1 base from V and 3 from J, leaving 10 bases between them. The CDR3 totals 14 residues. CDR1 SGHAT and CDR2 FQNNGV come from the germline V gene. Amplification used 60 Vbeta primers and 13 Jbeta primers. Clones were sequenced by immunoSEQ multiplex PCR, and TCRdb holds only the in-frame ones, with some missing. The sample shows roughly 180,000 clones, roughly 82% of them seen only once. Material for sequencing was PBMCs. The rearrangement joins TRBV11-2 to TRBJ2-7; D is undetermined. The clonotype comes from a girl aged 2 to 10 in good health and CMV-seropositive. The CDR3 nucleotides are TGTGCCAGCAGCTTAGGCGGTCGCTTCTACGAGCAGTACTTC. It yields the protein CASSLGGRFYEQYF. Based on the CDR3 plus reference TRBV11-2 and TRBJ2-7, the full variable domain is EAGVAQSPRYKIIEKRQSVAFWCNPISGHATLYWYQQILGQGPKLLIQFQNNGVVDDSQLPKDRFSAERLKGVDSTLKIQPAKLEDSAVYLCASSLGGRFYEQYFGPGTRLTVT.